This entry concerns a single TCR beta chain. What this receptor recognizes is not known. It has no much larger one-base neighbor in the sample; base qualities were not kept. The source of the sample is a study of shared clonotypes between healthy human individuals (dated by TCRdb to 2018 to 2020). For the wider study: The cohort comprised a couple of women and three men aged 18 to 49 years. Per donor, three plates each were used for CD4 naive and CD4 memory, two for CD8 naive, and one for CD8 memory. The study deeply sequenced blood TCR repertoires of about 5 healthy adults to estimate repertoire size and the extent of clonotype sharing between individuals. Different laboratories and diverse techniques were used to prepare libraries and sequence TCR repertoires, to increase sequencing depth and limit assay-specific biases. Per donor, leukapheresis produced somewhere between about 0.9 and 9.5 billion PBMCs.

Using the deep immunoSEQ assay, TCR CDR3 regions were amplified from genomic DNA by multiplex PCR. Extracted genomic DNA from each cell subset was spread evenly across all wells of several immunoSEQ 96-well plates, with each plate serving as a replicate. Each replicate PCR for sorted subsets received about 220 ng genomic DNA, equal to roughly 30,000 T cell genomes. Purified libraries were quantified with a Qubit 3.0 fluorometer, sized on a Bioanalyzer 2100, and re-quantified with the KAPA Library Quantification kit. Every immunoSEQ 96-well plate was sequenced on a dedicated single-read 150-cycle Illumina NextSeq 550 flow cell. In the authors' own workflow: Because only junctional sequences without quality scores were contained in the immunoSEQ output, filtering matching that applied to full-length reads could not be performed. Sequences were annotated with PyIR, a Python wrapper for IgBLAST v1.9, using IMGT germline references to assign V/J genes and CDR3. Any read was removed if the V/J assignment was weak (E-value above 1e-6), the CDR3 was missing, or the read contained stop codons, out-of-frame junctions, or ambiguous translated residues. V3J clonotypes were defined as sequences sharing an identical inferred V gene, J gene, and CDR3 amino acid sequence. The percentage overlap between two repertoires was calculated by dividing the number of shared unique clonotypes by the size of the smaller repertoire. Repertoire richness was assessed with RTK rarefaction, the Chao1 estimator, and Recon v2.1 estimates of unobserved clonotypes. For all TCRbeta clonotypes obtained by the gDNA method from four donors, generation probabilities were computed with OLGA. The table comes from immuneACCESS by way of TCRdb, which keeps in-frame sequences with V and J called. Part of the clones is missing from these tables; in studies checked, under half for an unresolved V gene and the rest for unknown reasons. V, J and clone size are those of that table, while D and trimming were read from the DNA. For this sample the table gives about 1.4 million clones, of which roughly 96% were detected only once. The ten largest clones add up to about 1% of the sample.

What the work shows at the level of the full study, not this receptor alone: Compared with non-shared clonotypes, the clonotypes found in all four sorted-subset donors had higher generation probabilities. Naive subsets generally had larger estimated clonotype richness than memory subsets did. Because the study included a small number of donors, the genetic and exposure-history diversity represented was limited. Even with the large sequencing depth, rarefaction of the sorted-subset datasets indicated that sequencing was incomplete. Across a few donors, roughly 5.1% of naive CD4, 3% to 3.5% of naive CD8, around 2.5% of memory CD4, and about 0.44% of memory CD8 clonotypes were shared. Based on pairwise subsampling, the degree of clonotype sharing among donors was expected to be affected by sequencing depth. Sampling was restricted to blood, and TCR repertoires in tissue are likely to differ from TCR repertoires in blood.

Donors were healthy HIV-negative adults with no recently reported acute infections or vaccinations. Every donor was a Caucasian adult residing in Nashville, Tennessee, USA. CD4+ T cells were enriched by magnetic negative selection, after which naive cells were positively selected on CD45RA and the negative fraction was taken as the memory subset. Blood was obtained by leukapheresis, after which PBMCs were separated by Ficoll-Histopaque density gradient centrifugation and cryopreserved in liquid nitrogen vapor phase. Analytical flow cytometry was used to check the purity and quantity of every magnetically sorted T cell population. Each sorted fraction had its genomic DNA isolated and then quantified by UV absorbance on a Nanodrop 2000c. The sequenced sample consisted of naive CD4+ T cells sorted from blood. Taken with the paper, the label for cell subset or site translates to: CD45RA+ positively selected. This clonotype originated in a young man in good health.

This receptor has the CDR3 CASSSESGARETQYF. Read as DNA, the sequence is TGTGCCAGCAGCTCGGAGTCGGGGGCGCGGGAGACCCAGTACTTC. The chain is made from TRBV5-4 and TRBJ2-5; the D gene could be either TRBD1 or TRBD2, each agreeing at 6 bases. CDR1 and CDR2 (SGHNT, YYREEE) derive from the germline V gene (reference sequence). From cysteine to phenylalanine, the CDR3 is 15 amino acids long. The DNA shown is the 45-base CDR3, in frame from base 1. V and J lose 3 bases and 5 bases, and a span of 17 bases separates them.